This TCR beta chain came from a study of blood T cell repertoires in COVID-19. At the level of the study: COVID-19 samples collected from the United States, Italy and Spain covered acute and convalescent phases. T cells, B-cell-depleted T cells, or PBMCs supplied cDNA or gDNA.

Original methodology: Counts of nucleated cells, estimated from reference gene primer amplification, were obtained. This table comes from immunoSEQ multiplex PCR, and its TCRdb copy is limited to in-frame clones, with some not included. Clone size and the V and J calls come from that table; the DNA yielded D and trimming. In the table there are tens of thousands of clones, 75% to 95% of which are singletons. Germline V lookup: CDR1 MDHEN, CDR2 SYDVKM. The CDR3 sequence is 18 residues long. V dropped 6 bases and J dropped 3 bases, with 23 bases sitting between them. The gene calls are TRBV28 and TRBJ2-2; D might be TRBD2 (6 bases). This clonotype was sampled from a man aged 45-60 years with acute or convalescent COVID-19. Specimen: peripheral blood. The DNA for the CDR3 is TGTGCCAGCAGACTCATCTTTACAGGTTGGAGGGACACCGGGGAGCTGTTTTTT. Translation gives CASRLIFTGWRDTGELFF.